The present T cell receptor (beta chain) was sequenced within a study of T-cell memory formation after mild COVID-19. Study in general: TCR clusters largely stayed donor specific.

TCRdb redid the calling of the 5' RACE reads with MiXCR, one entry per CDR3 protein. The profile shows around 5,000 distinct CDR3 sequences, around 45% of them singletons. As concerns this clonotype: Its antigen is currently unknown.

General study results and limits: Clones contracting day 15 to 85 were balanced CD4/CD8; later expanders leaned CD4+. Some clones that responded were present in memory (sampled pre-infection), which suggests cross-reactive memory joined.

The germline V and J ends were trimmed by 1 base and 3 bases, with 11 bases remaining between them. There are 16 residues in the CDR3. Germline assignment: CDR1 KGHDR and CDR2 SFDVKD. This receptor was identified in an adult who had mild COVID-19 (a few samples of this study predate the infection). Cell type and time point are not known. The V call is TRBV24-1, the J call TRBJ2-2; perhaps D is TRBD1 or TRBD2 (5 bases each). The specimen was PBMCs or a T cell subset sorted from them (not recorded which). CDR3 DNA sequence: TGTGCCACCAGTGATTTTTCTAGGGGAGACACCGGGGAGCTGTTTTTT. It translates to CATSDFSRGDTGELFF.